This TCR beta chain was recovered during a study of control samples from healthy donors and cancer patients. Only in-frame clones appear in the TCRdb table, and some are missing; sequencing was by immunoSEQ multiplex PCR. Of 90,000 to 100,000 clones in the sample, 79% are singletons; the top ten hold roughly a tenth. Germline loops: CDR1 DFQATT, CDR2 SNEGSKA (reference sequence). The CDR3 spans 15 residues. Trimming removed 3 bases from V and 2 bases from J, with 17 bases in between. The source is a woman aged 25 to 39 in good health. This rearrangement joins TRBV20-1 to TRBJ2-7; D is perhaps TRBD1 or TRBD2 (6 bases each). Sequencing was carried out using blood. CDR3 coding DNA: TGCAGTGCTAGTGGTTGGGGGGCCAGGGCCTACGAGCAGTACTTC. Amino acids: CSASGWGARAYEQYF.